This T cell receptor beta chain came from a study of preoperative IRX-2 immunotherapy in early breast cancer. Unmatched junction bases numbered 8, after V lost 4 bases and J lost 5 bases. In germline, CDR1 is SGDLS, CDR2 YYNGEE. This CDR3 spans 16 amino acids. The repertoire was sequenced with immunoSEQ multiplex PCR; TCRdb's copy has only in-frame clones and lacks some. The data hold some 32,000 clones, with around 86% observed a single time. Treatment here: preoperative locoregional IRX-2 cytokine immunotherapy. Patients received preoperative, locoregional IRX-2 cytokine immunotherapy in a phase Ib study.

The chain carries TRBV9 and TRBJ2-5; 13 bases agree with TRBD2. The sample in question was lymph node tissue, obtained from a patient treated with IRX-2 immunotherapy. The TCR comes from a human donor with breast cancer. The CDR3 reads CASSLNGLAGEETQYF. DNA of the CDR3: TGTGCCAGCAGCTTAAATGGACTAGCGGGAGAGGAGACCCAGTACTTC.